This TCR beta chain is drawn from a study of blood T cell repertoires in COVID-19. Study as a whole: The United States, Italy and Spain supplied acute and convalescent COVID-19 samples.

Per the germline V gene, CDR1 is MDHEN and CDR2 is SYDVKM. V lost 2 bases and J 8 bases, leaving 10 bases between the germline ends. The CDR3 is made up of 14 amino acids. Assay used: immunoSEQ multiplex PCR; TCRdb lists only in-frame clones, some missing. The data show about 80,000 clones, around 83% seen once. This chain connects TRBV28 to TRBJ1-6; perhaps TRBD1 as D (6 bases). The sequence was obtained from a human donor in a cohort sampled during active COVID-19. Sequenced input: peripheral blood. In DNA form, the CDR3 reads TGTGCCAGCAGTTTAACCAGGGGACATTCACCCCTCCACTTT. Its translation is CASSLTRGHSPLHF.